The clone carrying this TCR beta chain was recorded at least ten times. TCRbeta library preparation incorporated unique molecular identifiers. Each CDR3 protein gets one entry after TCRdb re-called the PCR reads with MiXCR. The table includes under 450,000 distinct CDR3 sequences, about 14% detected once. The data stem from a study of T-cell reconstitution after alpha-beta-depleted transplantation in children. Trimming shortened V by 7 bases and J by 0 bases, and 4 bases separated the two germline ends. The germline V gene has CDR1 MNHEY and CDR2 SMNVEV (reference sequence). The CDR3 spans 13 residues.

This receptor was identified in a human donor who donated a stem cell graft to a child with Fanconi anemia. The chain is built from TRBV27 and TRBJ2-6, with D unclear. Sample: PBMCs, taken from the stem cell graft. The CDR3 region is CASTPSGANVLTF. The CDR3 region has the DNA TGTGCCAGCACTCCCTCTGGGGCCAACGTCCTGACTTTC.